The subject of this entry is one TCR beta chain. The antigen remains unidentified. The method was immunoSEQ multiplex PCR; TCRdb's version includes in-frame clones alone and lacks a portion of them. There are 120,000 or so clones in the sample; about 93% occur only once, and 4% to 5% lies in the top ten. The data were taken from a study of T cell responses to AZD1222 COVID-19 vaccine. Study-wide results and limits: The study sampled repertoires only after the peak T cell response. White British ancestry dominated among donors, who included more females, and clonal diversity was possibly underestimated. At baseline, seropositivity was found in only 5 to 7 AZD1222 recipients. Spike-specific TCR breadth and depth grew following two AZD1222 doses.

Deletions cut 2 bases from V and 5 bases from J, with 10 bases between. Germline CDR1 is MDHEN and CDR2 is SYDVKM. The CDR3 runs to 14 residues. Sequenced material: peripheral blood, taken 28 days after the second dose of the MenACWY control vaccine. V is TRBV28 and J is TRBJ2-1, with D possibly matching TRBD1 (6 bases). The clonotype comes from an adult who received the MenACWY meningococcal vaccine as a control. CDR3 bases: TGTGCCAGCAGTTTACGACAGGTTAACAATGAGCAGTTCTTC. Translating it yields CASSLRQVNNEQFF.